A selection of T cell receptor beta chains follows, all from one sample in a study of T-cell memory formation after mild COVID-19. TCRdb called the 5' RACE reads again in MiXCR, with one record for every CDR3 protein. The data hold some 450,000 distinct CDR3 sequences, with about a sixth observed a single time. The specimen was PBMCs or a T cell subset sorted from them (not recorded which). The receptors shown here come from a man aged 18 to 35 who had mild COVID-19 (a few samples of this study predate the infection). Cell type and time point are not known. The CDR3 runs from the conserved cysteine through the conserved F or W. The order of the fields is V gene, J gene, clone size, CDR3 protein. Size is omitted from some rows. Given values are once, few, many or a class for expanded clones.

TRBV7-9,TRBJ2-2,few,CASSSPWSGELFF
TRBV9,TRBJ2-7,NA,CASSPWTGNPYEQYF
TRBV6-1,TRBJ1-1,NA,CASSEGARARGEAFF
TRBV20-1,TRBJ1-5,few,CSAAKGPSGPQHF
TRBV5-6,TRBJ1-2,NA,CASSLRGEYGYTF
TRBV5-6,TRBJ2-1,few,CASSAQNEQFF
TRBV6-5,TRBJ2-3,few,CASSSPAGSPDTQYF
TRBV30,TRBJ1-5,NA,CAWSLTGNQPQHF
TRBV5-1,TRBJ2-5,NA,CASTQTGLAGETQYF
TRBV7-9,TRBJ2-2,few,CASSPRLTANTGELFF
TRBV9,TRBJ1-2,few,CASSETGDLWGYTF
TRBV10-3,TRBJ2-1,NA,CAMGLGDPNEQFF
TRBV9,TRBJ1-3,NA,CASSVEGGNTIYF
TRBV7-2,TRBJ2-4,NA,CASSPWIGTAKNIQYF
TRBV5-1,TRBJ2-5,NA,CASSSLQGEETQYF
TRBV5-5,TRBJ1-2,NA,CASENRGLEYGYTF
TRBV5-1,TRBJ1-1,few,CASSLVPSGGVNTEAFF
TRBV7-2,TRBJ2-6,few,CASSSGRGSGANVLTF
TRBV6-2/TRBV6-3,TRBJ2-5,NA,CASSLGLDAYQETQYF
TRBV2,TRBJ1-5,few,CASSDQSGNSNQPQHF
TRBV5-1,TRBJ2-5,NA,CASRSGQETQYF
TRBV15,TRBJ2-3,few,CATSRVSGVPDTQYF
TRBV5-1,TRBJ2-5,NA,CASRRQAQETQYF
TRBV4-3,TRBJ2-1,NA,CASSQGAARVSYNEQFF
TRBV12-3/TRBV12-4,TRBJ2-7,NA,CASSLAPYSGDEQYF
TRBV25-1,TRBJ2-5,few,CASSGQGRGGETQYF
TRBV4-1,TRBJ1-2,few,CASSQGQGPYYGYTF
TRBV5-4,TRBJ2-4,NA,CASSGRDSKFKNIQYF
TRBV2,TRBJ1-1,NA,CASTRGQTNTEAFF
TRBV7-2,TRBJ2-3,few,CASSPLRRDVDTQYF
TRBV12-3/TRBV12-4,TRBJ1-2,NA,CASSLDSPYGYTF
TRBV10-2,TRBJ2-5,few,CASSVSGFTYF
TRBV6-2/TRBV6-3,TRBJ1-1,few,CASSYPATGEEAFF
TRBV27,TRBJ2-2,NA,CASSLWSTGELFF
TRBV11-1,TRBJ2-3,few,CASSFGGDLADTQYF
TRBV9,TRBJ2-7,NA,CASSPRAVLSSYEQYF
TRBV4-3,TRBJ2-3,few,CASSQELSGATDTQYF
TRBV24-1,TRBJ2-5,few,CATSAGQGTLQETQYF
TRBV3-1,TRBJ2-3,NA,CASSQLHTDTQYF
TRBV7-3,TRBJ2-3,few,CASSPRWGSGDNLNSTDTQYF
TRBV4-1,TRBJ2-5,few,CASSQPSGGALKETQYF
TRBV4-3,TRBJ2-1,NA,CASSHTSRDWPYNEQFF
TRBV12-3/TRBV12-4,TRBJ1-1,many,CASSLRGVNTEAFF
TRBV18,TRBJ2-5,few,CASSPSWTKETQYF
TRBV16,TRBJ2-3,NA,CASSQSAGRRTDTQYF
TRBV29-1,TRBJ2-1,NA,CSGRRDREYNEQFF
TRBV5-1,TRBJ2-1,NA,CASSSGGAPHEQFF
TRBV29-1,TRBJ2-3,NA,CSVESAPPFESDTQYF
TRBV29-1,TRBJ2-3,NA,CSVEDVQPDTQYF
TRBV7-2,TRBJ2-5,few,CASSLRGQAFQETQYF
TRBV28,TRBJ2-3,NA,CASSLRGSKDTQYF
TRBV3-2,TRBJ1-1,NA,CASSQEGGMNTEAFF